The table lists the clone carrying this T cell receptor beta chain with many counts. The CDR3 extends over 13 amino acids. V was pared by 9 bases and J by 9 bases, with 8 bases of the junction left unmatched. Germline assignment: CDR1 SGHVS and CDR2 FQNEAQ. Unique molecular identifiers featured in how the TCRbeta library was prepared. One entry per CDR3 protein results from TCRdb running MiXCR on the PCR reads. Among roughly 300,000 distinct CDR3 sequences listed, 10% were seen once. This sample was taken from a study of T-cell reconstitution after alpha-beta-depleted transplantation in children. V is TRBV7-8 and J is TRBJ2-1, with 10 bases matching TRBD2. The receptor comes from a human donor who donated a stem cell graft to a child with acute lymphoblastic leukemia. The sequencing used PBMCs from the stem cell graft donor, collected from the stem cell graft. CDR3 in DNA: TGTGCCAGTAAGCGGGAGGGCCTTTCTGAGCAGTTCTTC. Translation: CASKREGLSEQFF.